The 10 T cell receptor beta chains in this list originate from one sample, sequenced in a study of T-cell reconstitution after alpha-beta-depleted transplantation in children. Library preparation (for TCRbeta) was performed with unique molecular identifiers. Via MiXCR, TCRdb re-called the PCR reads, giving one row per CDR3 protein. The sample yields roughly 790,000 distinct CDR3 sequences, approximately 15% seen once. Sequencing was performed on PBMCs, mostly from graft donor cells, taken 360 days after TCRalphabeta/CD19-depleted stem cell transplant. These receptor sequences come from a male patient younger than 18 who had a stem cell transplant for acute lymphoblastic leukemia, so the T cells may come from the graft donor.

The rearrangement joins TRBV6-5 to TRBJ2-7, with a tentative D call TRBD1 (5 bases). Germline V gene data show CDR1 as MNHEY and CDR2 as SVGAGI. The V gene lost 0 bases and the J gene lost 4 bases, with 13 bases spanning the gap. CDR3 length: 15 amino acids. CDR3 in DNA: TGTGCCAGCAGTTACTCGAGTGGTAGGGGTTACGAGCAGTACTTC. Protein sequence: CASSYSSGRGYEQYF.

This clonotype has just a few counts. The chain couples TRBV7-6 to TRBJ2-5; 13 bases fit TRBD2. The V and J ends lost 3 bases and 2 bases, in that order; junction bases with no gene match: 15. The germline CDR1 and CDR2 sequences are SGHVS and FNYEAQ. The CDR3 covers 20 residues. This CDR3 reads CASSFPDGLAGAGLQETQYF. The DNA of the CDR3 is TGTGCCAGCAGCTTTCCGGACGGACTAGCGGGAGCCGGGCTACAAGAGACCCAGTACTTC.

This clonotype was counted a few times. The chain uses TRBV29-1 and TRBJ1-3, with D possibly matching TRBD1 (5 bases). Per germline, CDR1 SQVTM and CDR2 ANQGSEA. V lost 6 bases to trimming and J lost 2 bases, with 14 bases between them. The CDR3 runs 14 residues. CDR3 protein: CSVSPGTAGNTIYF. CDR3 DNA: TGCAGCGTAAGCCCCGGGACTGCTGGAAACACCATATATTTT.

This clonotype appeared many times. The chain employs TRBV2 and TRBJ2-5, with 11 positions matching TRBD2. CDR1 is SNHLY, CDR2 FYNNEI, per germline. The CDR3 has 14 residues. The trim removed 6 bases at V and 7 bases at J, leaving 7 bases unmatched. In nucleotides, the CDR3 is TGTGCCAGCAGGCCGGGACTAGCGGCAGGGACCCAGTACTTC. As protein: CASRPGLAAGTQYF.

This sequence joins TRBV7-9 and TRBJ2-3; 9 bases are a match to TRBD2. V shed 3 bases, J shed 4 bases, and the junction held 5 bases outside the gene matches. The germline V gene encodes CDR1 SEHNR and CDR2 FQNEAQ (reference sequence). CDR3 length: 15 amino acids. The CDR3 sequence is CASSFVAGEADTQYF. The CDR3, as DNA: TGTGCCAGCAGCTTTGTAGCGGGAGAAGCAGATACGCAGTATTTT.

This clonotype was counted many times. The chain employs TRBV5-1 and TRBJ2-7; 10 nucleotides agree with TRBD2. This CDR3 is 15 amino acids long. Germline V gene sequence: CDR1 SGHRS, CDR2 YFSETQ. J was trimmed by 3 bases and V by 0 bases; bases with no gene match: 3. The CDR3, as DNA: TGCGCCAGCAGCTTGGGGACTAGCGGATTCTACGAGCAGTACTTC. Translation gives CASSLGTSGFYEQYF.

This clonotype was seen ten or more times. This sequence joins TRBV29-1 and TRBJ2-2; D unresolved. Germline V gene sequence: CDR1 SQVTM, CDR2 ANQGSEA. This CDR3 is 13 amino acids long. Trimming removed 5 bases from V and 1 base from J, with 8 bases in between. This chain's CDR3 is CSVLGWNTGELFF. The CDR3 DNA sequence: TGCAGCGTTTTAGGGTGGAACACCGGGGAGCTGTTTTTT.

The genes are TRBV5-1 and TRBJ1-1; D call uncertain. Germline lookup yields CDR1 SGHRS and CDR2 YFSETQ. V lost 2 bases, J lost 4 bases, and 12 bases lay in between. CDR3 size: 14 residues. This CDR3 is CASSFQEVGTEAFF. In DNA form, the CDR3 reads TGCGCCAGCAGCTTCCAGGAGGTAGGCACTGAAGCTTTCTTT.

This clonotype was observed a handful of times. V gene TRBV18 combines with J gene TRBJ2-7; TRBD1 agrees at 11 bases. V was clipped by 4 bases and J by 4 bases; unmatched bases: 9. CDR1 and CDR2 (germline): KGHSH, LQKENI. The CDR3 runs 16 residues. The CDR3 DNA follows: TGTGCCAGCTCACAAACCTTCGGGACAGGGGGTTACGAGCAGTACTTC. Residues: CASSQTFGTGGYEQYF.

This clonotype has a count of ten or more. The gene calls are TRBV29-1 and TRBJ1-5; D remains ambiguous. The ends were cut back, 7 bases at V and 0 bases at J, with 13 bases in the middle. CDR3 length equals 14 residues. The germline gives CDR1 SQVTM, CDR2 ANQGSEA. The CDR3 DNA reads TGCAGCGCTTCGGACGGGTATAGCAATCAGCCCCAGCATTTT. It encodes CSASDGYSNQPQHF.